This is a list of T cell receptor beta chains from one sample in a study of blood T cell repertoires in COVID-19. Here immunoSEQ multiplex PCR was the method, and the copy in TCRdb shows in-frame clones only, minus some. The profile shows 88,000 or so clones, about four fifths of them singletons. Material: peripheral blood. These receptors were collected from an elderly man with acute or convalescent COVID-19. CDR3s include the opening cysteine and the closing phenylalanine or tryptophan. The D gene is left open where the match is weak. The size field is filled for only some rows; it gives once, few, many or a size class.

d_call: .
v_call: TRBV11-1
j_call: TRBJ1-1
clone_size: .
cdr3_nt: TGTGCCAGCAGCCTCGGGATTGGGGACACTGAAGCTTTCTTT
cdr3_aa: CASSLGIGDTEAFF

d_call: TRBD1
v_call: TRBV3-1/TRBV3-2
j_call: TRBJ1-4
clone_size: .
cdr3_nt: TGTGCCAGCAGCCAAATACCGGGACAGTATCTGTTTTTT
cdr3_aa: CASSQIPGQYLFF

d_call: TRBD2
v_call: TRBV6-5
j_call: TRBJ2-1
clone_size: .
cdr3_nt: TGTGCCAGCAGGCCCGGGACTAGCGTTCGCGAGCAGTTCTTC
cdr3_aa: CASRPGTSVREQFF

d_call: TRBD1
v_call: TRBV27
j_call: TRBJ1-4
clone_size: .
cdr3_nt: TGTGCCAGCAGCCGGGGACAGCGTGATTTTAATGAAAAACTGTTTTTT
cdr3_aa: CASSRGQRDFNEKLFF

d_call: TRBD1
v_call: TRBV18
j_call: TRBJ1-4
clone_size: .
cdr3_nt: TGTGCCAGCTCACCCGGACAGGGTGACGAAAAACTGTTTTTT
cdr3_aa: CASSPGQGDEKLFF

d_call: .
v_call: TRBV6-6
j_call: TRBJ1-4
clone_size: .
cdr3_nt: TGTGCCAGCGGGGGGAGGTCTAATGAAAAACTGTTTTTT
cdr3_aa: CASGGRSNEKLFF

d_call: .
v_call: TRBV6-5
j_call: TRBJ2-7
clone_size: once
cdr3_nt: TGTGCCAGCACCCCGGGGGACCCCTACGAGCAGTACTTC
cdr3_aa: CASTPGDPYEQYF

d_call: TRBD2
v_call: TRBV11-2
j_call: TRBJ2-5
clone_size: few
cdr3_nt: TGTGCCAGCAGCCCCGGGACTAGAGGGGGTAAAGAGACCCAGTACTTC
cdr3_aa: CASSPGTRGGKETQYF

d_call: .
v_call: TRBV9
j_call: TRBJ1-3
clone_size: .
cdr3_nt: TGTGCCAGCAGCGGGACACAAAGCTCTGGAAACACCATATATTTT
cdr3_aa: CASSGTQSSGNTIYF

d_call: .
v_call: TRBV29-1
j_call: TRBJ1-1
clone_size: few
cdr3_nt: TGCAGCGTTGTGCGGCAGGGGAACACTGAAGCTTTCTTT
cdr3_aa: CSVVRQGNTEAFF

d_call: .
v_call: TRBV5-1
j_call: TRBJ1-6
clone_size: .
cdr3_nt: TGCGCCAGCAGCTTGGGTCAGGCTACTAATTCACCCCTCCACTTT
cdr3_aa: CASSLGQATNSPLHF

d_call: .
v_call: TRBV19
j_call: TRBJ1-1
clone_size: .
cdr3_nt: TGTGCCAGTAGTATGTCAGCTGAAGCTTTCTTT
cdr3_aa: CASSMSAEAFF

d_call: TRBD2
v_call: TRBV7-8
j_call: TRBJ2-7
clone_size: .
cdr3_nt: TGTGCCAGCAGCTTAGCGCCTAGCGGGGGCTCCTACGAGCAGTACTTC
cdr3_aa: CASSLAPSGGSYEQYF

d_call: .
v_call: TRBV10-2
j_call: TRBJ1-5
clone_size: .
cdr3_nt: TGCGCCAGCAGGGAGGGAGTGTACAGCAATCAGCCCCAGCATTTT
cdr3_aa: CASREGVYSNQPQHF

d_call: TRBD2
v_call: TRBV6-2/TRBV6-3
j_call: TRBJ2-7
clone_size: .
cdr3_nt: TGTGCCAGCAGTTACTCCCCGGGACTAGGTGACGAGCAGTACTTC
cdr3_aa: CASSYSPGLGDEQYF

d_call: TRBD2
v_call: TRBV2
j_call: TRBJ2-3
clone_size: .
cdr3_nt: TGTGCCAGCACCCTCGTCGGCGGCACTAGCGGGTCCACAGATACGCAGTATTTT
cdr3_aa: CASTLVGGTSGSTDTQYF

d_call: .
v_call: TRBV9
j_call: TRBJ2-7
clone_size: .
cdr3_nt: TGTGCCAGCAGCGGCGGACAGTCCATATACTACGAGCAGTACTTC
cdr3_aa: CASSGGQSIYYEQYF